Listed here are 9 T cell receptor beta chains from one sample, sequenced in a study of long-term antiretroviral therapy in people with HIV. With survey level as its setting, the immunoSEQ assay was v3.0. Profiled with immunoSEQ multiplex PCR; TCRdb holds only in-frame clones, not every one. Among around 12,000 clones listed, approximately 71% were seen once. Sequencing was performed on unsorted PBMCs, taken 0.5 years before starting antiretroviral therapy. These receptors all come from a woman aged 40 to 50 with HIV.

The chain recombines TRBV7-9 with TRBJ1-2; D is unresolved. CDR1 SEHNR and CDR2 FQNEAQ come from the germline V gene (reference sequence). The germline V and J ends were trimmed by 1 base and 0 bases, with 15 bases remaining between them. The CDR3 totals 17 residues. In DNA form, the CDR3 reads TGTGCCAGCAGCTTAGTTCTGGTCCCGGGAGCTAACTATGGCTACACCTTC. It translates to CASSLVLVPGANYGYTF. Variable domain in full (rest from reference TRBV7-9 and TRBJ1-2): DTGVSQNPRHKITKRGQNVTFRCDPISEHNRLYWYRQTLGQGPEFLTYFQNEAQLEKSRLLSDRFSAERPKGSFSTLEIQRTEQGDSAMYLCASSLVLVPGANYGYTFGSGTRLTVV.

The rearrangement joins TRBV18 to TRBJ2-1; 9 nucleotides match TRBD1. CDR3 length equals 15 residues. CDR1 KGHSH and CDR2 LQKENI come from the germline V gene. V lost 4 bases and J lost 1; bases outside the gene matches: 2. The CDR3 DNA sequence: TGTGCCAGCTCACTTGGACAGGGGTCCTACAATGAGCAGTTCTTC. Protein: CASSLGQGSYNEQFF.

This chain joins TRBV29-1 and TRBJ1-1; no clear D gene. Germline lookup yields CDR1 SQVTM and CDR2 ANQGSEA. V lost 6 bases and J 4 bases, leaving 12 bases between the germline ends. The CDR3 consists of 12 residues. The CDR3 DNA reads TGCAGCGTGACGGATGTTCGCACTGAAGCTTTCTTT. Translating gives CSVTDVRTEAFF.

CDR3 DNA sequence: TGTGCCACCAGCAGGCCGGATAGCCCCTACGAGCAGTACTTC. The encoded protein is CATSRPDSPYEQYF. This rearrangement joins TRBV15 to TRBJ2-7; unclear D gene. Germline V CDR1 and CDR2: LNHNV, YYDKDF (reference sequence). The CDR3 is 14 residues long. Trimming left V 3 bases short and J 2 bases short, with 11 bases between.

The genes are TRBV5-8 and TRBJ1-2; 8 bases line up with TRBD1. Germline V gives CDR1 SGHTS, CDR2 YDEGEE. This CDR3 has 15 residues. Germline trimming cut 2 bases from V and 4 bases from J; bases unmatched to any gene: 7. The CDR3 sequence: CASSFQGAHLYGYTF. The CDR3 DNA reads TGTGCCAGCAGCTTCCAGGGGGCCCACCTCTATGGCTACACCTTC.

The count of this clone is one. This chain connects TRBV4-3 to TRBJ1-2, with D unclear. Trimming took 0 bases from V and 10 from J, leaving 15 bases between them. Germline V gene lookup returns CDR1 LGHNA and CDR2 YSLEER. The CDR3 consists of 14 residues. CDR3 sequence: CASSQDLRTSHYTF. In DNA form, the CDR3 reads TGCGCCAGCAGCCAAGATCTAAGAACTTCTCACTACACCTTC.

The rearrangement links TRBV5-6 to TRBJ1-2, with 12 bases matching TRBD1. The CDR3 consists of 16 residues. With V trimmed by 5 bases and J by 6 bases, 11 bases remained unmatched. Looked up from germline, CDR1 is SGHDT and CDR2 is YYEEEE. The CDR3: CASSRRRDRGRDGYTF. CDR3 DNA: TGTGCCAGCAGTCGCCGCCGGGACAGGGGGCGGGATGGCTACACCTTC.

This chain joins TRBV29-1 and TRBJ1-2; 7 bases are shared with TRBD1. Germline V gene sequence: CDR1 SQVTM, CDR2 ANQGSEA. The CDR3 is made up of 14 amino acids. Trimming took 3 bases from V and 4 from J; bases not matched to a gene: 8. CDR3 bases: TGCAGCGTTGAGCCGACAGGGTTTTTCTATGGCTACACCTTC. Translated: CSVEPTGFFYGYTF. Based on the CDR3 plus reference TRBV29-1 and TRBJ1-2, the full variable domain is SAVISQKPSRDICQRGTSLTIQCQVDSQVTMMFWYRQQPGQSLTLIATANQGSEATYESGFVIDKFPISRPNLTFSTLTVSNMSPEDSSIYLCSVEPTGFFYGYTFGSGTRLTVV.

The chain links TRBV4-3 to TRBJ1-1; D is ambiguous. Germline V lookup: CDR1 LGHNA, CDR2 YSLEER. Trimming cost V 1 base and J 6 bases, with 15 bases left between them. There are 15 residues in the CDR3. The CDR3 sequence is CASSQVEGAEAEAFF. The CDR3 nucleotides read TGCGCCAGCAGCCAAGTGGAAGGCGCCGAGGCTGAAGCTTTCTTT.